Below, 22 T cell receptor beta chains from the same sample are listed, as sequenced in a study of spatial heterogeneity in lung cancer. Time point of the sample: sample taken at primary tumor resection. One entry per CDR3 protein, called by TCRdb with MiXCR from the 5' RACE reads. The data hold about 45,000 distinct CDR3 sequences, with approximately 6.3% observed a single time. The starting material was PBMCs, obtained at surgery. The source is a female donor with early-stage non-small cell lung cancer.

This clonotype was seen many times. The rearrangement links TRBV9 to TRBJ2-4, with unresolved D. The CDR3 spans 14 residues. Germline V gene lookup returns CDR1 SGDLS and CDR2 YYNGEE. V was pared by 0 bases and J by 3 bases, with 7 bases between. CDR3 in DNA: TGTGCCAGCAGCGTAGGGGCCGGCAAAAACATTCAGTACTTC. Protein: CASSVGAGKNIQYF. Full variable domain (rest looked up from reference TRBV9 and TRBJ2-4): DSGVTQTPKHLITATGQRVTLRCSPRSGDLSVYWYQQSLDQGLQFLIQYYNGEERAKGNILERFSAQQFPDLHSELNLSSLELGDSALYFCASSVGAGKNIQYFGAGTRLSVL.

This clonotype came up many times. The rearrangement links TRBV9 to TRBJ2-1, with unresolved D. Germline CDR1 reads SGDLS; CDR2 reads YYNGEE. The CDR3 covers 11 residues. Trimming stripped 2 bases from V and 7 bases from J, with 4 bases between. DNA for the CDR3: TGTGCCAGCAGCGTCAGTAATGAGCAGTTCTTC. It codes for CASSVSNEQFF.

The table lists this clonotype with a few counts. As DNA, the CDR3 is TGTGCCAGCAGCTTAGCGCGGCTAGCGGACCCCACAGATACGCAGTATTTT. Its protein is CASSLARLADPTDTQYF. The J gene is TRBJ2-3, the V gene TRBV7-2, with 7 bases matching TRBD2. The germline CDR1 and CDR2 sequences are SGHTA and FQGNSA. V gave up 0 bases and J gave up 2 bases; unmatched junction bases: 8. CDR3 size: 17 residues. Full variable domain (missing parts from reference TRBV7-2 and TRBJ2-3): GAGVSQSPSNKVTEKGKDVELRCDPISGHTALYWYRQSLGQGLEFLIYFQGNSAPDKSGLPSDRFSAERTGGSVSTLTIQRTQQEDSAVYLCASSLARLADPTDTQYFGPGTRLTVL.

This clonotype was counted only a few times. The chain employs TRBV6-4 and TRBJ2-3; D possibly corresponds to TRBD2 (8 bases). This CDR3 comprises 16 residues. Germline values: CDR1 MRHNA, CDR2 SNTAGT. Between the trimmed V and J ends, which lost 6 bases and 3 bases, there was a span of 19 bases. The CDR3 DNA is TGTGCCAGCAGCCACGGACTAGCAGGGGGAACAGATACGCAGTATTTT. It yields the protein CASSHGLAGGTDTQYF.

This clonotype was observed many times. This chain connects TRBV7-3 to TRBJ2-1; D not resolved. V was cut by 5 bases and J by 4 bases, with 15 bases left in between. In germline, CDR1 is SGHTA, CDR2 FQGTGA. The CDR3 is 15 residues long. The CDR3 DNA is TGTGCCAGCAGCCTAGGCGGCTGGGCGTACAATGAGCAGTTCTTC. It encodes CASSLGGWAYNEQFF.

This clonotype was observed many times. V gene TRBV12-5 combines with J gene TRBJ2-3, with unresolved D. V lost 9 bases, J lost 3 bases, and 19 bases lay in between. Germline lookup yields CDR1 LGHNT and CDR2 FRNRAP. The CDR3 has 15 residues. The DNA for the CDR3 is TGTGCTAGCCAGGCGTGGCAGGCTGGAACAGATACGCAGTATTTT. Translation gives CASQAWQAGTDTQYF.

This clonotype was seen ten or more times. This sequence joins TRBV7-9 and TRBJ2-7; 8 bases fit TRBD1. CDR3 size: 15 residues. Looked up from germline, CDR1 is SEHNR and CDR2 is FQNEAQ (reference sequence). V was pared by 2 bases and J by 4 bases, with 7 bases of the junction left unmatched. This CDR3 reads CASSLKGQGPYEQYF. DNA for the CDR3: TGTGCCAGCAGCTTAAAAGGACAGGGTCCTTACGAGCAGTACTTC.

This clonotype was seen at least ten times. The rearrangement joins TRBV7-9 to TRBJ2-7; D tentatively reads TRBD1 or TRBD2 (5 bases each). From germline, CDR1 is SEHNR and CDR2 FQNEAQ (reference sequence). CDR3 length: 18 amino acids. V shed 5 bases and J shed 3 bases, with 26 bases lying between them. CDR3 protein: CASSGGVKGEADLYEQYF. The CDR3, as DNA: TGTGCCAGCAGCGGGGGAGTTAAAGGAGAGGCAGATCTCTACGAGCAGTACTTC.

CDR3 sequence reads: CASRTVYSPLHF. The CDR3 region has the DNA TGTGCCAGCAGGACAGTTTATTCACCCCTCCACTTT. V usage is TRBV12-3 or TRBV12-4 and J usage is TRBJ1-6, with D perhaps TRBD1 (5 bases). Trimming cost V 6 bases and J 8 bases, with 8 bases left between them. The CDR3 is made up of 12 amino acids.

This chain links TRBV6-5 with TRBJ2-7; D is ambiguous. The CDR3 is 17 amino acids. Trimming cost V 0 bases and J 0 bases, with 15 bases left between them. CDR1 is MNHEY, CDR2 SVGAGI, per germline. CDR3 sequence reads: CASSYSGRPIPSYEQYF. In DNA, the CDR3 is TGTGCCAGCAGTTACTCCGGACGGCCGATCCCCTCCTACGAGCAGTACTTC.

This clonotype occurred a few times. V gene TRBV5-4 combines with J gene TRBJ2-3, with D possibly matching TRBD1 (5 bases). The germline CDR1 and CDR2 sequences are SGHNT and YYREEE (reference sequence). The CDR3 runs to 15 residues. V was cut by 5 bases and J by 1 base, with 14 bases left in between. The CDR3 nucleotides read TGTGCCAGCAGAACCCAGACAGACCGCACAGATACGCAGTATTTT. Protein product: CASRTQTDRTDTQYF. The full variable domain, its missing parts supplied by reference TRBV5-4 and TRBJ2-3, is ETGVTQSPTHLIKTRGQQVTLRCSSQSGHNTVSWYQQALGQGPQFIFQYYREEENGRGNFPPRFSGLQFPNYSSELNVNALELDDSALYLCASRTQTDRTDTQYFGPGTRLTVL.

The chain employs TRBV6-2 or TRBV6-3 and TRBJ1-1; D remains unclear. Germline V gene lookup returns CDR1 MNHEY and CDR2 SVGEGT. CDR3 length equals 12 residues. V lost 2 bases, J lost 8 bases, and 9 bases lay in between. Here the CDR3 DNA reads TGTGCCAGCAGTTACGGAGGACCCGAAGCTTTCTTT. This encodes CASSYGGPEAFF.

This clonotype was observed at least ten times. The V call is TRBV6-5, the J call TRBJ1-1, with D maybe TRBD1 (5 bases). The CDR3 is 13 residues long. The germline CDR1 and CDR2 sequences are MNHEY and SVGAGI. V was cut by 5 bases and J by 6 bases, with 13 bases left in between. The chain's CDR3 is CASSREGQSEAFF. As DNA, the CDR3 is TGTGCCAGCAGTCGCGAGGGGCAATCTGAAGCTTTCTTT.

This rearrangement joins TRBV7-9 to TRBJ2-3; 7 nucleotides line up with TRBD2. The CDR3 length is 13 residues. Germline V gene data show CDR1 as SEHNR and CDR2 as FQNEAQ (reference sequence). The V segment lost 5 bases and the J segment 9 bases; nucleotides outside the gene matches: 8. The CDR3 DNA sequence: TGTGCCAGCAGCCTATCAACTAGCGCGACGCAGTATTTT. Its protein is CASSLSTSATQYF.

Here the CDR3 reads CASSWDRTSLEYEQYF. The CDR3 DNA sequence: TGTGCCAGCAGTTGGGACCGGACTAGTTTGGAGTACGAGCAGTACTTC. The chain joins TRBV12-3 or TRBV12-4 to TRBJ2-7; TRBD2 aligns across 7 bases. J was trimmed by 4 bases and V by 4 bases; bases with no gene match: 13. CDR3 size: 16 residues.

This clonotype was seen a handful of times. The rearrangement uses TRBV9 and TRBJ2-3, with D unclear. Germline-derived CDR1 and CDR2 are SGDLS and YYNGEE. This CDR3 has 16 amino acids. The germline V and J ends were trimmed by 0 bases and 0 bases, with 11 bases remaining between them. The CDR3 sequence is CASSVGSASSTDTQYF. CDR3 bases: TGTGCCAGCAGCGTAGGGAGCGCGTCTAGCACAGATACGCAGTATTTT.

The V call is TRBV7-8, the J call TRBJ2-2; D possibly corresponds to TRBD1 (5 bases). The V gene lost 5 bases and the J gene lost 4 bases, with 17 bases spanning the gap. CDR3 length equals 16 residues. CDR1 and CDR2 from the germline V gene are SGHVS and FQNEAQ. The CDR3 loop reads CASSPQLGPRTGELFF. As DNA, the CDR3 is TGTGCCAGCAGCCCCCAATTGGGGCCCCGCACCGGGGAGCTGTTTTTT.

This chain connects TRBV4-1 to TRBJ1-2; tentatively, D is TRBD1 (5 bases). There are 16 residues in the CDR3. In germline, CDR1 is MGHRA, CDR2 YSYEKL. V was pared by 0 bases and J by 1 base, with 12 bases between. The CDR3 here is CASSQDSRGFNYGYTF. The CDR3 region has the DNA TGCGCCAGCAGCCAAGATAGTAGGGGCTTTAACTATGGCTACACCTTC.

This clonotype was observed a handful of times. This rearrangement joins TRBV6-5 to TRBJ1-2; perhaps TRBD1 as D (5 bases). V was pared by 3 bases and J by 4 bases, with 15 bases between. The CDR3 is 15 residues long. Germline-derived CDR1 and CDR2 are MNHEY and SVGAGI. The CDR3 is CASSYGAGVGYGYTF. The CDR3 nucleotides are TGTGCCAGCAGTTATGGGGCAGGAGTGGGCTATGGCTACACCTTC.

This clonotype was seen many times. The rearrangement links TRBV6-2 or TRBV6-3 to TRBJ1-1; D remains ambiguous. Germline V gene lookup returns CDR1 MNHEY and CDR2 SVGEGT. The CDR3 is made up of 15 amino acids. V gave up 5 bases and J gave up 0 bases, with 13 bases separating them. The CDR3 DNA reads TGTGCCAGCAGTAGACAAGGATCGATGAACACTGAAGCTTTCTTT. Amino acids: CASSRQGSMNTEAFF.

This clonotype came up many times. CDR3 DNA: TGCGCCAGCAGCCAAGCGGAAGGGGCTAATGAAAAACTGTTTTTT. This encodes CASSQAEGANEKLFF. V usage is TRBV4-1 and J usage is TRBJ1-4, with D perhaps TRBD1 (5 bases). CDR1 and CDR2 (germline): MGHRA, YSYEKL. V lost 1 base, J lost 3 bases, and 9 bases lay in between. CDR3 size: 15 residues.

This clonotype was seen only a few times. The gene calls are TRBV4-1 and TRBJ2-2, with 11 nucleotides matching TRBD2. The junction had 5 bases not matched to a gene; V was cut back by 4 bases and J by 4 bases. This CDR3 comprises 16 residues. Germline-derived CDR1 and CDR2 are MGHRA and YSYEKL. For the CDR3, the DNA is TGCGCCAGCAGCCCGTCCCTAGCGGGGGGCACCGGGGAGCTGTTTTTT. Amino acids: CASSPSLAGGTGELFF.